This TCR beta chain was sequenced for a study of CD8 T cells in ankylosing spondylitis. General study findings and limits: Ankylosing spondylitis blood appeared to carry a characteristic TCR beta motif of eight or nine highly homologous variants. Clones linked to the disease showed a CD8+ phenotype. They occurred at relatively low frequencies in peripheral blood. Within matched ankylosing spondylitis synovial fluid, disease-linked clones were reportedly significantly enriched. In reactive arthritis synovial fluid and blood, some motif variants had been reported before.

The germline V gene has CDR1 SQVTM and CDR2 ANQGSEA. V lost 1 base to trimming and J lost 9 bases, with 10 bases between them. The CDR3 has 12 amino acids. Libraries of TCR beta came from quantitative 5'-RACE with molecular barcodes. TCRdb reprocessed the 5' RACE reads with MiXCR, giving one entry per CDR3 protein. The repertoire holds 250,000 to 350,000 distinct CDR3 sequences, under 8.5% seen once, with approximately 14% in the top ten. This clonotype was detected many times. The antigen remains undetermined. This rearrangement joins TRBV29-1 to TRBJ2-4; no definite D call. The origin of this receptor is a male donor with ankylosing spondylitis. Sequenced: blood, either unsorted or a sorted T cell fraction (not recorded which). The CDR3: CSVEVEATIQYF. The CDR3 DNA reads TGCAGCGTTGAAGTAGAGGCGACCATTCAGTACTTC.